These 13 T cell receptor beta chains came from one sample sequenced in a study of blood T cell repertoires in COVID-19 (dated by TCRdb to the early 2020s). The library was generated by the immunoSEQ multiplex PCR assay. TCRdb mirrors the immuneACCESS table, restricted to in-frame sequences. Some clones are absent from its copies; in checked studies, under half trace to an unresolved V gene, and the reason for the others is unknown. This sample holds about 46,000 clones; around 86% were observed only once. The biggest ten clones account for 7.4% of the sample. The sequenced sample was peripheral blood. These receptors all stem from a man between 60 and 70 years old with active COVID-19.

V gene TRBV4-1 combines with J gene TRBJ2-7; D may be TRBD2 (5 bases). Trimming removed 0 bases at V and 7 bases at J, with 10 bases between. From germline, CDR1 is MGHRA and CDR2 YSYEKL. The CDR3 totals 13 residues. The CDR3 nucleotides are TGCGCCAGCAGCCAAGAACGCTCGGGGGAGCAGTACTTC. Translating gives CASSQERSGEQYF.

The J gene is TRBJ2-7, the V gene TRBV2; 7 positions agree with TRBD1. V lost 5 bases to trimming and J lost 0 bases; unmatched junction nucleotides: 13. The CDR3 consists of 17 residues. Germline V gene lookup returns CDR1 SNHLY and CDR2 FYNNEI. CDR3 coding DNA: TGTGCCAGCAGTAGACCCCGAGGGGACAGTGCCTCCTACGAGCAGTACTTC. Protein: CASSRPRGDSASYEQYF.

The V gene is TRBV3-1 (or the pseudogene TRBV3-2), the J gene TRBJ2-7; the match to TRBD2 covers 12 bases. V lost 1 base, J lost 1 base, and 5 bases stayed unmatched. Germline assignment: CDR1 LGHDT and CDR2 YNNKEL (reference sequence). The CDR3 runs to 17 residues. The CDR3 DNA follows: TGTGCCAGCAGCCAAGGACTAGCGGGGGCGTTATCCTACGAGCAGTACTTC. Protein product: CASSQGLAGALSYEQYF.

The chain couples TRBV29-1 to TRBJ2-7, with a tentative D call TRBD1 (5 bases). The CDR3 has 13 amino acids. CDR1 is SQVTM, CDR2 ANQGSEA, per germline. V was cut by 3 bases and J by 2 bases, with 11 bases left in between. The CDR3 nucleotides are TGCAGCGTTGATGCAGGGCCCGCCTACGAGCAGTACTTC. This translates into CSVDAGPAYEQYF.

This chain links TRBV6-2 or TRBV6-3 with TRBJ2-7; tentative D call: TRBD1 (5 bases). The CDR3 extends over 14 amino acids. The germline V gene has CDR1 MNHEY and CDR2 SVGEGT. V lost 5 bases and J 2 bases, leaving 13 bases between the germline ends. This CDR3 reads CASSGGAYPYEQYF. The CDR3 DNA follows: TGTGCCAGCAGTGGTGGGGCGTACCCCTACGAGCAGTACTTC.

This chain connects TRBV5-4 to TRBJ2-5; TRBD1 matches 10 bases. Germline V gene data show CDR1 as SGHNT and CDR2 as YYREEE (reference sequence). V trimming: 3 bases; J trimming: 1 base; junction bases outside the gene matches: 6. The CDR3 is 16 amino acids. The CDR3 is CASSWGGQGPQETQYF. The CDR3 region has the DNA TGTGCCAGCAGCTGGGGGGGACAGGGGCCCCAAGAGACCCAGTACTTC. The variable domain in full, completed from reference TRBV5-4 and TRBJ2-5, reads ETGVTQSPTHLIKTRGQQVTLRCSSQSGHNTVSWYQQALGQGPQFIFQYYREEENGRGNFPPRFSGLQFPNYSSELNVNALELDDSALYLCASSWGGQGPQETQYFGPGTRLLVL.

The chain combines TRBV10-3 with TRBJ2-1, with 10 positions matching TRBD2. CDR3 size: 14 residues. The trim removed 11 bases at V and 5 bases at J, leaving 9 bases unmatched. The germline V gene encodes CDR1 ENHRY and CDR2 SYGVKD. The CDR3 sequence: CAARRTSGNNEQFF. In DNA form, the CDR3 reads TGTGCCGCCCGGCGGACTAGCGGTAACAATGAGCAGTTCTTC.

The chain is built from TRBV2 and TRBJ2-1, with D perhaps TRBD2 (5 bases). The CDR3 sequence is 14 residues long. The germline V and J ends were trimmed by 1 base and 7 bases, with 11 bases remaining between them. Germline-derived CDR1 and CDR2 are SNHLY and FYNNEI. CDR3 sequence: CASSEVSRRNEQFF. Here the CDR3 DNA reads TGTGCCAGCAGTGAAGTTTCTCGGAGGAATGAGCAGTTCTTC.

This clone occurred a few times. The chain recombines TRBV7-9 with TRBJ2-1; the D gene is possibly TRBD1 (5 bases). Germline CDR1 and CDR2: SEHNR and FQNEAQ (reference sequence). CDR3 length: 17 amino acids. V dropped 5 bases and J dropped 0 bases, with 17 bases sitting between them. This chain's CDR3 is CASSRSQGPSSYNEQFF. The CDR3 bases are TGTGCCAGCAGCCGAAGCCAGGGCCCCAGCTCCTACAATGAGCAGTTCTTC.

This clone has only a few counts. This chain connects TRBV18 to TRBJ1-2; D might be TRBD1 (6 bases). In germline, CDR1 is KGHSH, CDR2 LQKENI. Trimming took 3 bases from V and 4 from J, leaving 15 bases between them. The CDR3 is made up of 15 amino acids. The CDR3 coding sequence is TGTGCCAGCTCACCCTTCAGGGGACCTCTCTATGGCTACACCTTC. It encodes CASSPFRGPLYGYTF.

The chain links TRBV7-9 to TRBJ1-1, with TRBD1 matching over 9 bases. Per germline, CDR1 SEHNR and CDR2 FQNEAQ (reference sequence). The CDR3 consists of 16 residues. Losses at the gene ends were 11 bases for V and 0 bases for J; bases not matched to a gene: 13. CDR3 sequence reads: CAVPAGTGNMNTEAFF. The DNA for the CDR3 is TGTGCCGTACCAGCTGGGACAGGGAACATGAACACTGAAGCTTTCTTT.

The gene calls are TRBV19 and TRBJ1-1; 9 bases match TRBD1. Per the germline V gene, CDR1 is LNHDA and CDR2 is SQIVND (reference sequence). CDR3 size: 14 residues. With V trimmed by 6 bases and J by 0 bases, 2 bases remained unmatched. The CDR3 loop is CASSRDRVNTEAFF. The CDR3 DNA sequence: TGTGCCAGTAGCCGGGACAGGGTGAACACTGAAGCTTTCTTT.

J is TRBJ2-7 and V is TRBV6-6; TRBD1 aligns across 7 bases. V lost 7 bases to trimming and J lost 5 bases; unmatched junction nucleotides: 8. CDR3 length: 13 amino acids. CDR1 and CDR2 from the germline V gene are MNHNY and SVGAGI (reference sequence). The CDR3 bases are TGTGCCAGCACCGGAGACAGGGCCCACGAGCAGTACTTC. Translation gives CASTGDRAHEQYF.